This TCR beta chain is drawn from a study of T cell responses to AZD1222 COVID-19 vaccine. Germline V lookup: CDR1 MDHEN, CDR2 SYDVKM. This CDR3 is built from 14 residues. V was pared by 3 bases and J by 6 bases, with 11 bases between. The protocol was immunoSEQ multiplex PCR, while the TCRdb copy is restricted to in-frame clones and leaves out a portion. The sample has some 99,000 clones, about nine tenths seen once. The chain recombines TRBV28 with TRBJ2-2; D assignment may be TRBD1 or TRBD2 (5 bases each). The sequenced sample was peripheral blood, obtained 28 days after the second AZD1222 dose. This receptor was obtained from an adult who received the AZD1222 COVID-19 vaccine. This chain's CDR3 is CASSLNLGAGELFF. The CDR3 DNA reads as TGTGCCAGCAGTTTGAATTTGGGGGCCGGGGAGCTGTTTTTT.